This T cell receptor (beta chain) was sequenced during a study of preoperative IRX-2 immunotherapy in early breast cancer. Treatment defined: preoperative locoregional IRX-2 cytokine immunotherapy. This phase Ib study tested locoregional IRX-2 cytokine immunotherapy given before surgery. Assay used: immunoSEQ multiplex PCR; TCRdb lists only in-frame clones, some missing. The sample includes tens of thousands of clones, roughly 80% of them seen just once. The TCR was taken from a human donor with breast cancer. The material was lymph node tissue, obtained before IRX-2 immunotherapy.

The CDR3 here is CASSPVGTAYGYTF. Here the CDR3 DNA reads TGTGCCAGCAGCCCGGTCGGGACAGCGTATGGCTACACCTTC. V and J are TRBV28 and TRBJ1-2; 7 bases map to TRBD1. CDR3 length equals 14 residues. The V and J ends lost 6 bases and 5 bases, in that order; junction bases with no gene match: 9. Germline lookup yields CDR1 MDHEN and CDR2 SYDVKM.